One sample yielded the 5 T cell receptor beta chains listed below, sequenced in a study of T cells after yellow fever vaccination. Each CDR3 protein is one row after TCRdb ran MiXCR on the 5' RACE reads. In the table there are under 600,000 distinct CDR3 sequences, about a fifth of which are singletons. Source: PBMCs, taken more than 20 days after the first yellow fever vaccination. Source of these receptors: a man in his late teens or twenties who received the YFV17D yellow fever vaccine.

The V and J genes are TRBV28 and TRBJ1-5, with unresolved D. The CDR3 loop spans 15 amino acids. CDR1 is MDHEN and CDR2 is SYDVKM in the germline V gene. The V gene lost 0 bases and the J gene lost 0 bases, with 6 bases spanning the gap. The CDR3 region is CASSLWADSNQPQHF. As DNA, the CDR3 is TGTGCCAGCAGTTTATGGGCGGATAGCAATCAGCCCCAGCATTTT. Using reference TRBV28 and TRBJ1-5 for the parts outside the CDR3, the full variable domain is DVKVTQSSRYLVKRTGEKVFLECVQDMDHENMFWYRQDPGLGLRLIYFSYDVKMKEKGDIPEGYSVSREKKERFSLILESASTNQTSMYLCASSLWADSNQPQHFGDGTRLSIL.

The chain has TRBV5-1 and TRBJ2-3, with 7 bases matching TRBD1. Germline CDR1 SGHRS, CDR2 YFSETQ. The V segment lost 5 bases and the J segment 6 bases; nucleotides outside the gene matches: 9. There are 14 residues in the CDR3. The CDR3 reads CASSPGQYSDTQYF. The CDR3 DNA follows: TGCGCCAGCAGTCCGGGACAGTACTCCGATACGCAGTATTTT.

The chain joins TRBV19 to TRBJ1-1; no clear D gene. Trimming removed 5 bases at V and 3 bases at J, with 10 bases between. The V gene's germline CDR1 is LNHDA and CDR2 SQIVND (reference sequence). The CDR3 totals 13 residues. CDR3 in amino acids: CASSGPDDTEAFF. CDR3 DNA sequence: TGTGCCAGTAGTGGTCCAGATGACACTGAAGCTTTCTTT.

The chain recombines TRBV12-3 or TRBV12-4 with TRBJ2-7; 9 bases match TRBD1. This CDR3 spans 14 amino acids. Germline trimming cut 4 bases from V and 7 bases from J; bases unmatched to any gene: 8. The CDR3 loop reads CASSSGTGSREQYF. The DNA for the CDR3 is TGTGCCAGCAGTTCCGGGACAGGGTCTCGTGAGCAGTACTTC.

The V and J genes are TRBV7-2 and TRBJ2-3, with D perhaps assigned TRBD1 or TRBD2 (6 bases each). The CDR3 totals 17 residues. Germline V lookup: CDR1 SGHTA, CDR2 FQGNSA. Trimming left V 8 bases short and J 0 bases short, with 21 bases between. This chain's CDR3 is CASRHAVAGTSTDTQYF. CDR3 in DNA: TGTGCCAGCCGACATGCGGTGGCGGGGACAAGCACAGATACGCAGTATTTT. Supplemented by reference TRBV7-2 and TRBJ2-3, the full variable domain reads GAGVSQSPSNKVTEKGKDVELRCDPISGHTALYWYRQSLGQGLEFLIYFQGNSAPDKSGLPSDRFSAERTGGSVSTLTIQRTQQEDSAVYLCASRHAVAGTSTDTQYFGPGTRLTVL.